This T cell receptor beta chain comes out of a study of blood T cell repertoires in COVID-19. For the study at large: Sample material is recorded as cDNA or gDNA derived from T cells, B-cell-depleted T cells, or PBMCs.

Only in-frame clones appear in the TCRdb table, and some are missing; sequencing was by immunoSEQ multiplex PCR. The sample lists approximately 200,000 clones, about 85% occurring once. The germline V and J ends were trimmed by 0 bases and 5 bases, with 14 bases remaining between them. The CDR3 is 15 residues long. Germline CDR1 SGDLS, CDR2 YYNGEE. The chain recombines TRBV9 with TRBJ2-5; possible D gene TRBD1, 6 bases. Sequenced input: peripheral blood. The clonotype originates from a man in his 70s with active or convalescent COVID-19. In DNA form, the CDR3 reads TGTGCCAGCAGCGTAGCTACAGGGCGAGCGGAGACCCAGTACTTC. It yields the protein CASSVATGRAETQYF.